The rows below give T cell receptor beta chains drawn from one sample of a study of lymphopenia after photon versus proton radiotherapy. Assay used: immunoSEQ multiplex PCR; TCRdb lists only in-frame clones, some missing. The sample has around 19,000 clones; 70% to 90% are singletons. Material: peripheral blood, obtained from a patient treated with photon-based radiotherapy. Receptors originate from a woman aged 45-59 years with pancreatic cancer. The CDR3 runs from the conserved cysteine through the conserved F or W. The D gene is left open where the match is weak. Rows may omit the clone size; those that give it use once, few, many or a size class.

v_call	j_call	clone_size	d_call	cdr3_length	cdr3_nt	cdr3_aa
TRBV5-1	TRBJ2-5	-	-	16	TGCGCCAGCAGCGGGGGGAGCCTAGGGCCGCAAGAGACCCAGTACTTC	CASSGGSLGPQETQYF
TRBV6-5	TRBJ2-7	-	-	13	TGTGCCAGCAGTTACACCGAGGAGACAGCGCAGTACTTC	CASSYTEETAQYF
TRBV7-9	TRBJ2-2	-	TRBD2	16	TGTGCCAGCAGCTCGCTAGCGGGAGGGGACACCGGGGAGCTGTTTTTT	CASSSLAGGDTGELFF
TRBV10-3	TRBJ2-1	-	TRBD1	12	TGTGCCATCAGGGGAGACAGGGAGGAGCAGTTCTTC	CAIRGDREEQFF
TRBV28	TRBJ2-2	-	TRBD2	17	TGTGCCAGCAGTCCAATACGACTAGCGGGATTCGTCGGGGAGCTGTTTTTT	CASSPIRLAGFVGELFF
TRBV7-9	TRBJ2-1	-	-	16	TGTGCCAGCAGCTTAGAGTTAGTACTAGCCTACAATGAGCAGTTCTTC	CASSLELVLAYNEQFF
TRBV25-1	TRBJ2-1	-	-	14	TGTGCCAGCAGTGAACCAGGCATATTATATGAGCAGTTCTTC	CASSEPGILYEQFF
TRBV6-1	TRBJ2-1	few	-	12	TGTGCCAGCAGTGAAGAAACCTATGAGCAGTTCTTC	CASSEETYEQFF
TRBV20-1	TRBJ2-2	-	-	10	TGCAGTGCTTACACCGGGGAGCTGTTTTTT	CSAYTGELFF
TRBV5-8	TRBJ2-3	-	TRBD2	15	TGTGCCAGCAGCTTGGAAACTAGCGGGACAGATACGCAGTATTTT	CASSLETSGTDTQYF
TRBV7-9	TRBJ2-7	once	-	18	TGTGCCAGCAGCTTGTTTTCGAGAGGGGGACGCAAGGCCTACGAGCAGTACTTC	CASSLFSRGGRKAYEQYF
TRBV7-3	TRBJ2-2	once	TRBD2	16	TGTGCCAGCAGCTTATTGGGTAGCGGGAGTCCCGGGGAGCTGTTTTTT	CASSLLGSGSPGELFF
TRBV7-2	TRBJ1-5	-	-	13	TGTGCCAGCAGCTCGACCCTTAATCAGCCCCAGCATTTT	CASSSTLNQPQHF
TRBV4-1	TRBJ2-3	-	-	14	TGCGCCAGCAGCTCGAGCCAGGACACAGATACGCAGTATTTT	CASSSSQDTDTQYF
TRBV4-3	TRBJ1-4	-	-	16	TGCGCCAGCAGCCAAGATCCTGAGGGCGGCAATGAAAAACTGTTTTTT	CASSQDPEGGNEKLFF
TRBV6-5	TRBJ2-1	-	TRBD2	15	TGTGCCAGCAGTTACACCAGCGGGAAACGTGGAGAGCAGTTCTTC	CASSYTSGKRGEQFF
TRBV28	TRBJ2-6	-	-	16	TGTGCCAGCAGAAACGAAGGGAGCTCTGGGGCCAACGTCCTGACTTTC	CASRNEGSSGANVLTF
TRBV2	TRBJ1-1	few	-	14	TGTGCCAGCAGTGTCGGAGGGGCTGGGACTGAAGCTTTCTTT	CASSVGGAGTEAFF
TRBV11-2	TRBJ2-1	-	TRBD2	13	TGTGCCAGCCGGACTAGCGGGAGAAATGAGCAGTTCTTC	CASRTSGRNEQFF
TRBV29-1	TRBJ1-1	once	-	18	TGCAGCGTTGAAGATGAAACCCGCCGGACAGCCGGGGGCACTGAAGCTTTCTTT	CSVEDETRRTAGGTEAFF
TRBV30	TRBJ1-1	-	-	12	TGTGCCTGGGCCGCAGCGAACACTGAAGCTTTCTTT	CAWAAANTEAFF
TRBV9	TRBJ1-3	-	-	19	TGTGCCAGCAGCCCCCTCGGGGAGGACTCTAATCTAGAAGGAAACACCATATATTTT	CASSPLGEDSNLEGNTIYF
TRBV19	TRBJ2-7	few	TRBD1	12	TGTGCCACCCGAGGGGGCACCTACGAGCAGTACTTC	CATRGGTYEQYF
TRBV7-2	TRBJ2-3	-	-	14	TGTGCCAGCAGCTTAGACGGGAGAACAGATACGCAGTATTTT	CASSLDGRTDTQYF
TRBV27	TRBJ1-6	-	TRBD1	15	TGTGCCAGCAGTCAAAGACAGGGGGCGCGTTCACCCCTCCACTTT	CASSQRQGARSPLHF
TRBV19	TRBJ1-1	-	-	14	TGTGCCAGTAGTATTAGTGGGATGAACACTGAAGCTTTCTTT	CASSISGMNTEAFF
TRBV19	TRBJ2-5	-	TRBD2	16	TGTGCCAGTAGTATACGGGGACTAGCGGGAGGAGAGACCCAGTACTTC	CASSIRGLAGGETQYF